The next 17 T cell receptor beta chains were all read from a single sample in a study of regulatory T cells in long-lasting Graves disease. Building the TCR beta libraries relied on iRepertoire HTBI primers, and CDR3 regions underwent Arm-PCR. Each CDR3 protein is one row after TCRdb ran MiXCR on the multiplex PCR reads. The repertoire consists of roughly 420,000 distinct CDR3 sequences, with about a sixth occurring once and the leading ten covering about 23%. Described time point: newly diagnosed GD, antithyroid drugs for less than 3 months. PBMC RNA served as the TCR library source. These data were also filed under a second study, of T cells in Graves' hyperthyroidism and ophthalmopathy.

Sequencing was performed on peripheral blood mononuclear cells (PBMCs), taken at new diagnosis, from a patient treated with antithyroid drugs. The origin of the receptors is a woman between 18 and 30 years old with Graves disease.

This clonotype was found a few times. The chain carries TRBV19 and TRBJ1-5, with a tentative D call TRBD1 (5 bases). V was shortened by 4 bases and J by 6 bases, with 16 bases between the two germline ends. The CDR3 has 15 residues. Germline V CDR1 and CDR2: LNHDA, SQIVND (reference sequence). This CDR3 reads CASSNVGGVVQPQHF. CDR3 DNA: TGTGCCAGTAGTAACGTTGGGGGGGTAGTTCAGCCCCAGCATTTT.

Note on this clonotype: A read error is possible here, since a much larger clone lies one base away. The chain combines TRBV7-3 with TRBJ2-1; a possible D gene is TRBD1 (6 bases). The CDR3 length is 14 residues. Germline CDR1 and CDR2: SGHTA and FQGTGA. CDR3: CASSEGVFTDTQCF. The CDR3 nucleotides are TGTGCCAGCAGCGAGGGGGTTTTCACAGATACGCAGTGTTTT.

A remark on this clonotype: A much more abundant neighbour one base away suggests this may be a read error. The genes are TRBV20-1 and TRBJ2-5, with D perhaps assigned TRBD1 or TRBD2 (5 bases each). The length of the CDR3 is 12 residues. V dropped 4 bases and J dropped 11 bases, with 17 bases sitting between them. CDR1 and CDR2 from the germline V gene are DFQATT and SNEGSKA (reference sequence). As DNA, the CDR3 is TGCAGTGCTACCGGGGCCTACAATGAGCAGTACTTC. This encodes CSATGAYNEQYF.

This clonotype was counted between two and nine times. V is TRBV12-3 or TRBV12-4 and J is TRBJ2-3; D uncertain. The CDR3 totals 12 residues. V lost 5 bases and J 9 bases, leaving 12 bases between the germline ends. Here the CDR3 reads CASSLQLVTQYF. As DNA, the CDR3 is TGTGCCAGCAGTCTACAGTTAGTGACGCAGTATTTT.

This clonotype was recorded many times. V and J are TRBV12-3 or TRBV12-4 and TRBJ1-1; D is undetermined. The germline V and J ends were trimmed by 1 base and 1 base, with 13 bases remaining between them. The CDR3 loop spans 16 amino acids. The CDR3 DNA reads TGTGCCAGCAGTTTAGTCCCTCCCAGCGAGAACACTGAAGCTTTCTTT. Translated: CASSLVPPSENTEAFF.

The sample holds many counts of this clonotype. The chain combines TRBV28 with TRBJ1-5, with D unresolved. Per germline, CDR1 MDHEN and CDR2 SYDVKM. The CDR3 length is 16 residues. V was cut by 6 bases and J by 9 bases, with 24 bases left in between. CDR3: CASSHSRRVSGRPQHF. DNA for the CDR3: TGTGCCAGCAGCCATAGTCGAAGGGTTTCCGGGCGGCCCCAGCATTTT.

To note about this clonotype: The CDR3 does not close with the conserved phenylalanine or tryptophan, likely indicating a read error. The chain carries TRBV18 and TRBJ1-2; D might be TRBD1 (6 bases). The CDR3 loop spans 15 amino acids. Germline loops: CDR1 KGHSH, CDR2 LQKENI. CDR3 region: CASSPPVDRSYSYTL. The DNA for the CDR3 is TGTGCCAGCTCACCACCGGTCGACAGGTCCTATAGCTACACCCTC.

This clonotype was found many times. The chain has TRBV15 and TRBJ1-1; TRBD1 aligns across 7 bases. V lost 2 bases and J lost 6; bases outside the gene matches: 18. CDR1 LNHNV and CDR2 YYDKDF come from the germline V gene (reference sequence). The CDR3 is 18 amino acids. CDR3 region: CATSRLKGQLTVGAEAFF. For the CDR3, the DNA is TGTGCCACCAGCAGACTAAAGGGACAGTTGACAGTGGGCGCTGAAGCTTTCTTT.

V is TRBV29-1 and J is TRBJ2-5; TRBD2 matches at 13 bases. The V gene's germline CDR1 is SQVTM and CDR2 ANQGSEA. V lost 5 bases, J lost 5 bases, and 8 bases stayed unmatched. The CDR3 extends over 15 amino acids. CDR3 protein: CSVRTSGSSFETQYF. Here the CDR3 DNA reads TGCAGCGTTCGGACTAGCGGGAGCTCGTTTGAGACCCAGTACTTC.

This clonotype was picked up a small number of times. The V and J genes are TRBV19 and TRBJ1-4; no clear D gene. V lost 4 bases and J lost 2, with 8 bases in between. This CDR3 has 14 amino acids. Germline V gives CDR1 LNHDA, CDR2 SQIVND (reference sequence). The CDR3 DNA reads TGTGCCAGTAGTAGCACACTTACTAATGAAAAACTGTTTTTT. This gives the protein CASSSTLTNEKLFF.

This clonotype was seen a handful of times. This chain joins TRBV9 and TRBJ2-3, with 11 bases fitting TRBD2. Losses at the gene ends were 4 bases for V and 4 bases for J; bases not matched to a gene: 8. The CDR3 is 16 amino acids. CDR1 SGDLS and CDR2 YYNGEE come from the germline V gene. As DNA, the CDR3 is TGTGCCAGCAGCTTCGTAGCGGGAGGGTGGTCAGATACGCAGTATTTT. Translated, it gives CASSFVAGGWSDTQYF.

This clonotype was seen many times. The chain recombines TRBV11-2 with TRBJ1-6; D may be TRBD1 (6 bases). Deletions cut 1 base from V and 10 bases from J, with 8 bases between. Germline V gene lookup returns CDR1 SGHAT and CDR2 FQNNGV. This CDR3 is built from 13 residues. The CDR3 spells CASSLGGGSPLHF. The DNA of the CDR3 is TGTGCCAGCAGCTTAGGAGGGGGATCACCCCTCCACTTT.

Concerning this clonotype itself: This clone may be a read error of a much larger clone one base away. The rearrangement links TRBV20-1 to TRBJ2-7, with TRBD1 matching 7 bases. The CDR3 has 12 amino acids. CDR1 is DFQATT, CDR2 SNEGSKA, per germline (reference sequence). The CDR3 coding sequence is TGCAGTGCTAGACAGGGGGTCTACGGGCAGTACTTC. The encoded protein is CSARQGVYGQYF.

This clonotype occurred many times. The chain has TRBV11-3 and TRBJ2-7, with D perhaps TRBD2 (6 bases). Germline V gene data show CDR1 as SGHNT and CDR2 as YENEEA. This CDR3 comprises 13 residues. Trimming took off 5 bases at V and 3 bases at J, with 11 bases between the two ends. Here the CDR3 DNA reads TGTGCCAGCAGCCTCACGCGGGGCTACGAGCAGTACTTC. Amino acid sequence: CASSLTRGYEQYF.

This clonotype was detected many times. CDR3 protein: CSARRTGGTEAFF. For the CDR3, the DNA is TGCAGTGCTAGACGGACAGGGGGAACTGAAGCTTTCTTT. The rearrangement uses TRBV20-1 and TRBJ1-1; TRBD1 matches 10 bases. The germline gives CDR1 DFQATT, CDR2 SNEGSKA (reference sequence). The ends lost 2 bases at V and 5 bases at J; junction bases unmatched: 2. This CDR3 is built from 13 residues.

This clonotype was found a few times. This rearrangement joins TRBV20-1 to TRBJ2-2; 9 bases fit TRBD2. V lost 2 bases and J lost 6; bases outside the gene matches: 7. The CDR3 has 15 residues. Germline CDR1 is DFQATT and CDR2 is SNEGSKA (reference sequence). The CDR3 reads CSARPVAGDPGELFF. In nucleotides, the CDR3 is TGCAGTGCTAGACCAGTAGCGGGAGACCCCGGGGAGCTGTTTTTT.

In this sample, this clonotype turned up many times. The V call is TRBV7-9, the J call TRBJ1-6; 8 nucleotides align to TRBD1. The CDR3 covers 15 residues. Per germline, CDR1 SEHNR and CDR2 FQNEAQ (reference sequence). V shed 5 bases and J 10 bases; nucleotides not matched to a gene: 10. The CDR3 reads CASSRTGQGDSPLHF. The CDR3, as DNA: TGTGCCAGCAGCCGGACTGGACAGGGCGACTCACCCCTCCACTTT.